The present entry profiles one TCR beta chain with its context. Blood sampling took place at baseline, cycle 4 day 1, and cycle 7 day 1. The data stem from a study of OX40 agonist ivuxolimab in advanced cancers. About the research overall: In this cohort, patients received ivuxolimab, an agonistic anti-OX40 (CD134) antibody.

Data came from immunoSEQ multiplex PCR; TCRdb stores just in-frame clones and leaves some out. The sample yields 60,000 to 80,000 clones, around four fifths seen once. Germline values: CDR1 MNHEY, CDR2 SMNVEV (reference sequence). Germline trimming cut 0 bases from V and 4 bases from J; bases unmatched to any gene: 11. CDR3 size: 18 residues. The source material was CD4+ or CD8+ T cells sorted from blood, sampled in a trial of the OX40 agonist ivuxolimab. The sequence derives from an adult with an advanced solid tumor such as melanoma, head and neck, liver or kidney cancer. The V call is TRBV27, the J call TRBJ1-3, with 8 bases identical to TRBD1. The CDR3, as DNA: TGTGCCAGCAGTTTATCAGGTCGACAGGGGCGATTGGGAAACACCATATATTTT. Encoded protein: CASSLSGRQGRLGNTIYF.